This T cell receptor (beta chain) was retrieved from a study of tumor-infiltrating lymphocytes in primary liver carcinoma. In germline, CDR1 is SGHTA, CDR2 FQGTGA. This CDR3 contains 14 residues. Trimming removed 7 bases from V and 7 bases from J; junction bases left unmatched: 10. For this clonotype: Its antigen remains unknown.

Co-extraction of RNA and DNA was performed on 20-30 mg of unsorted bulk tissue. Tumor samples each held over 80% viable tumor cells. Study findings and constraints: Tumors and blood were compared for top-250-clone fraction, and tumors had the significantly higher value (p = 0.039).

The template, 500 ng total RNA, yielded TCR beta cDNA made with a constant-region primer. Researchers made the TCR beta libraries by running three nested multiplex PCR rounds with slightly modified ARM-PCR. For about 11 cycles apiece, the opening two PCR rounds ran with TRBV1-TRBV30 forward primers and a C-beta reverse primer. TCRdb independently ran MiXCR on the multiplex PCR reads; one entry per CDR3 protein. The sample holds about 66,000 distinct CDR3 sequences, 71% seen once. Sequencing was done on a sample of liver tumor tissue from sampling region 4. The sample's subset: tumor region T4, right-lateral pole. The chain uses TRBV7-3 and TRBJ1-2, with 9 positions matching TRBD1. This TCR came from a man aged 35 to 55 with primary liver carcinoma and hepatitis B virus infection. The CDR3 protein is CASNPRDREAGYTF. As DNA, the CDR3 is TGTGCCAGCAACCCCCGGGACAGGGAGGCTGGCTACACCTTC.